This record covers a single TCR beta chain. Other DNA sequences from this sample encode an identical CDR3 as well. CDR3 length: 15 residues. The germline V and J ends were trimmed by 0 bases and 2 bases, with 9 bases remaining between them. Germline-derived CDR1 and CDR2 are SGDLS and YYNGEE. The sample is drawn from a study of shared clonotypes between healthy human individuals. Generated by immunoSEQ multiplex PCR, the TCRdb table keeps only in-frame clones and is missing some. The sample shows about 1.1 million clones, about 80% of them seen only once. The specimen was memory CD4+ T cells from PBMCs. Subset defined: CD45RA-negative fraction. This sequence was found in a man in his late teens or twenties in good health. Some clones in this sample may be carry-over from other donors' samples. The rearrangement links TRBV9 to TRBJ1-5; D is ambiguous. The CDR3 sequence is CASSVGSGGNQPQHF. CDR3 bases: TGTGCCAGCAGCGTAGGGAGCGGGGGCAATCAGCCCCAGCATTTT.